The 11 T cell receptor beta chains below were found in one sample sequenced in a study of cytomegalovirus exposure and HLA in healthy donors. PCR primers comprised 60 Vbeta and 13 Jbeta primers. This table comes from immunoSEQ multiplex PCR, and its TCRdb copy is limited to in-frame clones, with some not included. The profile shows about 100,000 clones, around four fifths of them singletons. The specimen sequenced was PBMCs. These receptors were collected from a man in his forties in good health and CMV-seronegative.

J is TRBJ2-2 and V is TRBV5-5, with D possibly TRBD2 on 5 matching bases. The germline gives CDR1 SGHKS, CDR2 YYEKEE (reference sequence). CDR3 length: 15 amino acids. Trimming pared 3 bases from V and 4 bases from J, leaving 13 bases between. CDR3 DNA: TGTGCCAGCAGCTGGCGGGTTTTTAGCACCGGGGAGCTGTTTTTT. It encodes CASSWRVFSTGELFF.

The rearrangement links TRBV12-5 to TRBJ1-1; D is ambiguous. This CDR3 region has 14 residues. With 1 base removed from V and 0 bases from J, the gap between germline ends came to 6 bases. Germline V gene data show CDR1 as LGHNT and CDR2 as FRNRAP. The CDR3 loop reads CASGLGRVNTEAFF. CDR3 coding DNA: TGTGCTAGTGGTTTGGGACGGGTGAACACTGAAGCTTTCTTT.

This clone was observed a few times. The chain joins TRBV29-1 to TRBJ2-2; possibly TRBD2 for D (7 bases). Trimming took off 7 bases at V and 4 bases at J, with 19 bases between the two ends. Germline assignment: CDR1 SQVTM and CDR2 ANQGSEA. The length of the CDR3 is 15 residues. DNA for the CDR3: TGCAGCGCCCGGGGGGCTAGCGTGAGCACCGGGGAGCTGTTTTTT. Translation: CSARGASVSTGELFF.

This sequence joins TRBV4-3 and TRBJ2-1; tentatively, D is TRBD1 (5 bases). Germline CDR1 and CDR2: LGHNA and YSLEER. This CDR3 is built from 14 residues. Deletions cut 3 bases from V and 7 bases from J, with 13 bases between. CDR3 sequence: CASSQVIQGNEQFF. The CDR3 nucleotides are TGCGCCAGCAGCCAGGTTATTCAGGGAAATGAGCAGTTCTTC.

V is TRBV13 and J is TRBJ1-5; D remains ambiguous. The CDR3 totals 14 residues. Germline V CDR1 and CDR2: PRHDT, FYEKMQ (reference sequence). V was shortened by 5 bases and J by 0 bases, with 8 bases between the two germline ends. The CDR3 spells CASSIRNSNQPQHF. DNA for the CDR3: TGTGCCAGCAGCATCAGGAATAGCAATCAGCCCCAGCATTTT. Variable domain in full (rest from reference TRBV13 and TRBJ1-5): AAGVIQSPRHLIKEKRETATLKCYPIPRHDTVYWYQQGPGQDPQFLISFYEKMQSDKGSIPDRFSAQQFSDYHSELNMSSLELGDSALYFCASSIRNSNQPQHFGDGTRLSIL.

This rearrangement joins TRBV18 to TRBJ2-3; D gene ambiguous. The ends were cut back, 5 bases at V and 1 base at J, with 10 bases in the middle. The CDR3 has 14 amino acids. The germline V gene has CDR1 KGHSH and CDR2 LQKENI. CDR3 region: CASSTLGGTDTQYF. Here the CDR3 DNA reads TGTGCCAGCTCAACCCTCGGTGGCACAGATACGCAGTATTTT.

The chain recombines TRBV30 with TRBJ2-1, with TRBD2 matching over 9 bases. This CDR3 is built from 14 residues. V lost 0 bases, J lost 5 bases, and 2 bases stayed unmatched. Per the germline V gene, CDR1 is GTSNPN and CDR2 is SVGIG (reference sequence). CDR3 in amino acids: CAWSVLAGDNEQFF. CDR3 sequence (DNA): TGTGCCTGGAGTGTACTAGCGGGCGACAATGAGCAGTTCTTC.

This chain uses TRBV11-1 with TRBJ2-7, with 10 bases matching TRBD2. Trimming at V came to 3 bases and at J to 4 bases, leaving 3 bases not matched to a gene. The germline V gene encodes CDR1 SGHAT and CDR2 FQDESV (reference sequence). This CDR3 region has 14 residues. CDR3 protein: CASSFGTSAYEQYV. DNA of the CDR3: TGTGCCAGCAGCTTTGGGACTAGCGCTTACGAGCAGTACGTC.

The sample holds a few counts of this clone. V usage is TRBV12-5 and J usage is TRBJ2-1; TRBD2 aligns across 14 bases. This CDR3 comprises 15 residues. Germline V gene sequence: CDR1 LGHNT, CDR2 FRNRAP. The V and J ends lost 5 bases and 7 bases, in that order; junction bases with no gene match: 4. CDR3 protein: CASGPGLAGVNEQFF. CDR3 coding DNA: TGTGCTAGTGGTCCGGGACTAGCGGGGGTAAATGAGCAGTTCTTC.

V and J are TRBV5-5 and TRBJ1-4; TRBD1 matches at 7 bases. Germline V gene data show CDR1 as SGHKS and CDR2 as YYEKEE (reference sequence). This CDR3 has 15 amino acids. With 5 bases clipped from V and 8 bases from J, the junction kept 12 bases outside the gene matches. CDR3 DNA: TGTGCCAGCAGAGACCTGACAGGGTCGGACGAAAAACTGTTTTTT. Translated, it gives CASRDLTGSDEKLFF.

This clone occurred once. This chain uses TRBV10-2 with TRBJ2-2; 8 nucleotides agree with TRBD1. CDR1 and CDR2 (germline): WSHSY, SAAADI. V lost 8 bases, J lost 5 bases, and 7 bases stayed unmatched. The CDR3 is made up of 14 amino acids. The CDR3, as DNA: TGCGCCAGCTGGGAGACAGGGGTTACCGGGGAGCTGTTTTTT. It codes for CASWETGVTGELFF.